These 27 T cell receptor beta chains were sequenced from one sample in a study of Graves' ophthalmopathy and Graves' hyperthyroidism. Amplification of TCR beta CDR3 regions used RNA transcripts. An opening RT-PCR round employed HTBI primers and preceded a second-round multiplex PCR. TCRdb re-derived calls from the multiplex PCR reads in MiXCR, one entry per CDR3 protein. The table has 620,000 or so distinct CDR3 sequences, around a fifth seen once; the top ten hold approximately 7.7%. Source material: peripheral blood. The receptors here all came from a woman under 30 with stable Graves' hyperthyroidism. Some clones in this sample may be carry-over from other donors' samples.

This clonotype was counted at least ten times. The J gene is TRBJ1-2, the V gene TRBV7-9; D is unclear. This CDR3 region has 12 residues. The germline V gene encodes CDR1 SEHNR and CDR2 FQNEAQ (reference sequence). V gave up 8 bases and J gave up 0 bases, with 7 bases separating them. Written as DNA, the CDR3 is TGTGCCAGCGGCCAGACTAACTATGGCTACACCTTC. This codes for CASGQTNYGYTF.

The chain links TRBV2 to TRBJ1-1, with 8 bases lining up with TRBD1. With V trimmed by 6 bases and J by 6 bases, 12 bases remained unmatched. CDR1 is SNHLY and CDR2 is FYNNEI in the germline V gene. The CDR3 contains 15 residues. CDR3 sequence: CASREGQDRGAEAFF. The CDR3, as DNA: TGTGCCAGCAGGGAGGGACAGGATAGGGGGGCTGAAGCTTTCTTT.

As DNA, the CDR3 is TGTGCCACCAAAAAACGAAGAACGAACACTGAAGCTTTCTTT. Amino acids: CATKKRRTNTEAFF. The V call is TRBV24-1, the J call TRBJ1-1; the D is unclear. Between the trimmed V and J ends, which lost 8 bases and 1 base, there was a span of 13 bases. The CDR3 contains 14 residues. CDR1 and CDR2 from the germline V gene are KGHDR and SFDVKD.

This clonotype was seen ten or more times. The chain links TRBV12-5 to TRBJ2-7; 7 nucleotides line up with TRBD2. Germline V CDR1 and CDR2: LGHNT, FRNRAP. The CDR3 covers 13 residues. The V segment lost 5 bases and the J segment 6 bases; nucleotides outside the gene matches: 7. The CDR3 DNA sequence: TGTGCTAGTGGTCCGGGGGGAGGATCCGAGCAGTACTTC. Its protein product is CASGPGGGSEQYF. The variable domain in full, completed from reference TRBV12-5 and TRBJ2-7, reads DARVTQTPRHKVTEMGQEVTMRCQPILGHNTVFWYRQTMMQGLELLAYFRNRAPLDDSGMPKDRFSAEMPDATLATLKIQPSEPRDSAVYFCASGPGGGSEQYFGPGTRLTVT.

DNA of the CDR3: TGCGCCAGCAGCCTAAGGGGATGGGGCACTGAAGCTTTCTTT. Its protein is CASSLRGWGTEAFF. This chain links TRBV5-1 with TRBJ1-1; TRBD1 is a possible D gene (5 bases). Germline loops: CDR1 SGHRS, CDR2 YFSETQ. The V gene lost 4 bases and the J gene lost 4 bases, with 14 bases spanning the gap. This CDR3 contains 14 residues.

CDR3 loop: CAWELQGNGYTF. Written as DNA, the CDR3 is TGTGCCTGGGAACTTCAGGGGAATGGCTACACCTTC. The chain combines TRBV30 with TRBJ1-2, with D possibly being TRBD1 (6 bases). The germline V and J ends were trimmed by 5 bases and 6 bases, with 13 bases remaining between them. The CDR3 is made up of 12 amino acids. Germline-derived CDR1 and CDR2 are GTSNPN and SVGIG (reference sequence).

The genes are TRBV7-8 and TRBJ2-5, with TRBD1 as a possible D gene (5 bases). Per germline, CDR1 SGHVS and CDR2 FQNEAQ. The CDR3 consists of 14 residues. V shed 4 bases and J shed 1 base, with 10 bases lying between them. The CDR3 is CASSSRQTQETQYF. The CDR3 DNA reads as TGTGCCAGCAGCTCTCGACAGACCCAAGAGACCCAGTACTTC.

This clonotype was seen at least ten times. The chain recombines TRBV5-5 with TRBJ2-2; the match to TRBD1 covers 7 bases. J lost 6 bases, V lost 1 base, and 6 bases had no gene match. Germline V gene lookup returns CDR1 SGHKS and CDR2 YYEKEE (reference sequence). This CDR3 is built from 15 residues. Here the CDR3 DNA reads TGTGCCAGCAGCTTGTTGACAGGGATTGCCGGGGAGCTGTTTTTT. Translating gives CASSLLTGIAGELFF.

For this clonotype: Possible read error: a much larger clone is one base away. The CDR3 does not close with the conserved phenylalanine or tryptophan, likely indicating a read error. The chain combines TRBV19 with TRBJ1-5, with TRBD1 as a possible D gene (5 bases). Trimming shortened V by 10 bases and J by 9 bases, and 13 bases separated the two germline ends. The CDR3 length is 11 residues. CDR1 and CDR2 (germline): LNHDA, SQIVND (reference sequence). The CDR3 loop reads CANLTEGPQHL. The DNA of the CDR3 is TGTGCCAACCTGACAGAGGGGCCCCAGCATTTG.

This clonotype was counted a few times. This may arise from a read error, as a much more abundant clone is one base away. The rearrangement joins TRBV11-2 to TRBJ1-1, with a tentative D call TRBD1 (5 bases). CDR3 size: 15 residues. Germline CDR1 SGHAT, CDR2 FQNNGV. CDR3 in DNA: TGTGCCAGCAGCCCCGTACGGGGAAGGAGGGGTGAAGCTTGCTTT. The encoded protein is CASSPVRGRRGEACF. Drawing the rest from reference TRBV11-2 and TRBJ1-1, the complete variable domain is EAGVAQSPRYKIIEKRQSVAFWCNPISGHATLYWYQQILGQGPKLLIQFQNNGVVDDSQLPKDRFSAERLKGVDSTLKIQPAKLEDSAVYLCASSPVRGRRGEACFGQGTRLTVV.

This clonotype came up a few times. The chain employs TRBV7-3 and TRBJ2-2, with D possibly matching TRBD1 (6 bases). Germline V CDR1 and CDR2: SGHTA, FQGTGA. This CDR3 is built from 14 residues. V lost 5 bases and J lost 4, with 11 bases in between. DNA of the CDR3: TGTGCCAGCAGCCGGGACACCTCCACCGGGGAGCTGTTTTTT. Amino acids: CASSRDTSTGELFF.

CDR3 in amino acids: CASSLAGALSGEQYF. In DNA form, the CDR3 reads TGTGCCAGCAGTTTAGCCGGGGCGTTAAGCGGCGAGCAGTACTTC. This chain links TRBV12-3 or TRBV12-4 with TRBJ2-7; D tentatively reads TRBD1 or TRBD2 (5 bases each). The CDR3 totals 15 residues. Trimming removed 0 bases at V and 6 bases at J, with 15 bases between.

V and J are TRBV6-1 and TRBJ1-1; possibly TRBD1 for D (5 bases). The CDR3 sequence is 15 residues long. V was cut by 5 bases and J by 1 base, with 14 bases left in between. CDR1 MNHNS and CDR2 SASEGT come from the germline V gene. CDR3 DNA: TGTGCCAGCAGTCCAACGCCGGGACCGAACACTGAAGCTTTCTTT. This encodes CASSPTPGPNTEAFF.

This clonotype has a count of ten or more. The V gene is TRBV6-1, the J gene TRBJ2-7, with a tentative D call TRBD1 (6 bases). V lost 7 bases and J 1 base, leaving 11 bases between the germline ends. This CDR3 contains 13 residues. Germline values: CDR1 MNHNS, CDR2 SASEGT. In nucleotides, the CDR3 is TGTGCCAGCAAAGATGGACAGTCCTACGAGCAGTACTTC. Amino acid sequence: CASKDGQSYEQYF.

This clonotype has at least ten counts. V gene TRBV27 combines with J gene TRBJ2-2; D may be TRBD1 (5 bases). CDR3 length: 16 residues. Germline CDR1 is MNHEY and CDR2 is SMNVEV (reference sequence). V dropped 7 bases and J dropped 2 bases, with 17 bases sitting between them. In DNA form, the CDR3 reads TGTGCCAGCACTAGGGGTTCCCGGACCAACACCGGGGAGCTGTTTTTT. Protein: CASTRGSRTNTGELFF.

This clonotype was counted a few times. The gene calls are TRBV4-2 and TRBJ1-6, with no clear D. Germline-derived CDR1 and CDR2 are LGHNA and YNFKEQ. The ends were cut back, 4 bases at V and 6 bases at J, with 25 bases in the middle. This CDR3 spans 19 amino acids. The CDR3 is CASSPSVQGPIWGNSPLHF. CDR3 bases: TGTGCCAGCAGCCCCTCAGTTCAAGGACCGATTTGGGGTAATTCACCCCTCCACTTT.

This clonotype was counted ten times or more. This chain links TRBV6-1 with TRBJ2-7, with D possibly TRBD1 on 6 matching bases. Germline assignment: CDR1 MNHNS and CDR2 SASEGT. CDR3 size: 16 residues. Trimming removed 6 bases from V and 1 base from J, with 19 bases in between. This chain's CDR3 is CASSRYQGRPSYEQYF. The DNA for the CDR3 is TGTGCCAGCAGCCGGTACCAGGGGCGGCCATCCTACGAGCAGTACTTC.

The rearrangement uses TRBV11-2 and TRBJ2-5; possibly TRBD1 for D (6 bases). CDR1 is SGHAT and CDR2 is FQNNGV in the germline V gene. Trimming left V 2 bases short and J 4 bases short, with 20 bases between. The CDR3 consists of 17 residues. As DNA, the CDR3 is TGTGCCAGCAGCTTACGGGTTCTATGGGACATCGGAGAGACCCAGTACTTC. It encodes CASSLRVLWDIGETQYF.

This clonotype was seen many times. The genes are TRBV6-1 and TRBJ2-7, with D possibly TRBD1 on 6 matching bases. Germline V gene lookup returns CDR1 MNHNS and CDR2 SASEGT. Trimming left V 7 bases short and J 4 bases short, with 20 bases between. CDR3 length: 15 residues. CDR3 protein: CASTNVLGQQYEQYF. The CDR3, as DNA: TGTGCCAGCACTAATGTTCTGGGACAACAGTACGAGCAGTACTTC.

Many counts were recorded for this clonotype. The V and J genes are TRBV12-3 or TRBV12-4 and TRBJ1-1, with D uncertain. The CDR3 has 13 amino acids. The V end lost 7 bases, the J end lost 5 bases, and 14 bases lay between the germline ends. The CDR3 protein is CASNRGPGTEAFF. The CDR3 DNA reads as TGTGCCAGCAATCGGGGTCCGGGGACTGAAGCTTTCTTT.

This clonotype was detected only a few times. The chain carries TRBV29-1 and TRBJ2-7, with TRBD2 matching 10 bases. CDR1 is SQVTM, CDR2 ANQGSEA, per germline. This CDR3 region has 14 residues. In DNA, the CDR3 is TGCAGTTCTCGGGGACTAGCGATGTTCTACGAGCAGTACTTC. It is translated as CSSRGLAMFYEQYF.

The chain has TRBV5-4 and TRBJ2-5, with 13 bases that match TRBD2. The CDR3 length is 17 residues. Trimming took 4 bases from V and 5 from J; bases not matched to a gene: 11. Germline loops: CDR1 SGHNT, CDR2 YYREEE (reference sequence). The CDR3 is CASSLRLAGGPAETQYF. DNA of the CDR3: TGTGCCAGCAGCCTGCGACTAGCGGGGGGCCCCGCGGAGACCCAGTACTTC.

This clonotype was picked up many times. The chain employs TRBV12-3 or TRBV12-4 and TRBJ1-2; D gene ambiguous. V gave up 6 bases and J gave up 3 bases, with 14 bases separating them. This CDR3 is built from 14 residues. The CDR3 loop is CASSTIVPYYGYTF. CDR3 coding DNA: TGTGCCAGCAGCACAATAGTCCCCTACTATGGCTACACCTTC.

This clonotype was seen a handful of times. The gene calls are TRBV13 and TRBJ1-6, with D perhaps matching TRBD1 (5 bases). Germline V gene lookup returns CDR1 PRHDT and CDR2 FYEKMQ (reference sequence). V dropped 4 bases and J dropped 0 bases, with 13 bases sitting between them. The CDR3 sequence is 17 residues long. The CDR3 here is CASSSGKRGSYNSPLHF. In DNA form, the CDR3 reads TGTGCCAGCAGCTCGGGTAAGAGGGGCTCCTATAATTCACCCCTCCACTTT.

Turning to this clonotype: Mismatch with germline at one junction end may stem from a read error. This chain connects TRBV7-3 to TRBJ1-1; maybe TRBD1 (5 bases). Germline loops: CDR1 SGHTA, CDR2 FQGTGA. The CDR3 covers 13 residues. The CDR3 nucleotides are TGTGCGAGCAGACAACCGGAAGGGACTGTAGCTTTCTTT. It codes for CASRQPEGTVAFF.

This clonotype was recorded at least ten times. The chain couples TRBV19 to TRBJ1-6; TRBD1 agrees at 8 bases. Germline V gene sequence: CDR1 LNHDA, CDR2 SQIVND (reference sequence). Germline trimming cut 6 bases from V and 9 bases from J; bases unmatched to any gene: 4. The CDR3 contains 13 residues. The CDR3 is CASRQGAVSPLHF. CDR3 nucleotides: TGTGCCAGTAGGCAGGGGGCGGTTTCACCCCTCCACTTT.

This clonotype was observed many times. V and J are TRBV7-6 and TRBJ2-7, with D perhaps TRBD1 (6 bases). Germline V lookup: CDR1 SGHVS, CDR2 FNYEAQ. This CDR3 has 15 amino acids. Trimming shortened V by 3 bases and J by 1 base, and 13 bases separated the two germline ends. The CDR3 protein is CASSLGAPPSYEQYF. The DNA for the CDR3 is TGTGCCAGCAGCTTGGGGGCCCCTCCTTCCTACGAGCAGTACTTC.